The rows below give T cell receptor beta chains drawn from one sample of a study of shared clonotypes between healthy human individuals. Measured with immunoSEQ multiplex PCR; TCRdb has only the in-frame clones, and not every one. The sample lists under 200,000 clones; over 85% were seen once. Sequencing input: naive CD4+ T cells sorted from blood. The receptors come from a woman aged 25 to 45 in good health. CDR3s include the opening cysteine and the closing phenylalanine or tryptophan. D genes are given only for firm matches. Size tells how often a clone was seen (once, few, many) or the class of an expanded clone, and some rows leave it out.

>TRBD1|TRBJ2-7|.|TRBV18
TGTGCCAGCTCACCCGCACAGGGGATCACCTACGAGCAGTACTTC
CASSPAQGITYEQYF
>TRBD2|TRBJ2-6|once|TRBV6-1
TGTGCCAGCAGTGAGCGGGGGGAGCCCTCTGGGGCCAACGTCCTGACTTTC
CASSERGEPSGANVLTF
>.|TRBJ2-7|.|TRBV4-1
TGCGCCAGCAGCCCGATCCGGCGAACGGGAACATACGAGCAGTACTTC
CASSPIRRTGTYEQYF
>.|TRBJ1-2|.|TRBV5-1
TGCGCCAGCGGTTTACCGACGGCTAACTATGGCTACACCTTC
CASGLPTANYGYTF
>.|TRBJ2-7|.|TRBV11-2
TGTGCCAGCAGCCTCTCTTCGGGGGTGGGGCGCGAGCAGTACTTC
CASSLSSGVGREQYF
>.|TRBJ1-5|few|TRBV7-9
TGTGCCAGCAGCCCTGGCTATCAGCCCCAGCATTTT
CASSPGYQPQHF
>TRBD1|TRBJ1-5|once|TRBV23-1
TGCGCCAGCAGGCACGGGACAGGGTATGATCAGCCCCAGCATTTT
CASRHGTGYDQPQHF
>.|TRBJ1-6|.|TRBV28
TGTGCCAGCAGTGTACGGGGTCCTTCACCCCTCCACTTT
CASSVRGPSPLHF
>TRBD1|TRBJ1-1|.|TRBV6-1
TGTGCCAGCAGTGAATGGGGACAGGGAAGGGGGACTGAAGCTTTCTTT
CASSEWGQGRGTEAFF
>TRBD1|TRBJ2-5|.|TRBV28
TGTGCCAGCAGTTTTTTTTTGGGACAGGGGACTTTGGGCCAAGAGACCCAGTACTTC
CASSFFLGQGTLGQETQYF
>.|TRBJ1-5|.|TRBV11-2
TGTGCCAGCAGCTTAGAACGGAATCAGCCCCAGCATTTT
CASSLERNQPQHF
>TRBD1|TRBJ1-5|.|TRBV19
TGTGCCAGTAGGAGGACAGGGGGTCGTCGTTCGGGTCAGCCCCAGCATTTT
CASRRTGGRRSGQPQHF
>.|TRBJ1-1|.|TRBV15
TGTGCCACCAGCAGAGATCCGCAAGTGAACACTGAAGCTTTCTTT
CATSRDPQVNTEAFF
>TRBD2|TRBJ2-1|.|TRBV28
TGTGCCAGCCTTGGGGCTAGCGGGAGGGGATACAATGAGCAGTTCTTC
CASLGASGRGYNEQFF
>TRBD2|TRBJ2-7|.|TRBV29-1
TGCAGCGTAGGAGGACTAGCGCCCTACGAGCAGTACTTC
CSVGGLAPYEQYF
>.|TRBJ2-7|.|TRBV6-1
TGTGCCAGCAGTGCCTTGACAGCATCCTACGAGCAGTACTTC
CASSALTASYEQYF
>.|TRBJ2-6|.|TRBV28
TGTGCCAGCAGTCACGAACCTACTTCTTTCTCTGGGGCCAACGTCCTGACTTTC
CASSHEPTSFSGANVLTF
>.|TRBJ2-7|few|TRBV4-2
TGTGCCAGCAGCCTCCTGGGGGAAGTCTACGAGCAGTACTTC
CASSLLGEVYEQYF
>.|TRBJ1-2|.|TRBV28
TGTGCCAGCAGTTTGGACAAACTTCGGGGCTACACCTTC
CASSLDKLRGYTF
>.|TRBJ1-3|few|TRBV9
TGTGCCAGCAGCGCTCTGGACGCCGGAGGTAACACCATATATTTT
CASSALDAGGNTIYF
>TRBD2|TRBJ2-1|.|TRBV9
TGTGCCAGCAGCGCGACTAGCGGGTCCTACAATGAGCAGTTCTTC
CASSATSGSYNEQFF
>.|TRBJ1-1|.|TRBV18
TGTGCCAGCTCACCACGTGGGTTTGGGGACCTCAACACTGAAGCTTTCTTT
CASSPRGFGDLNTEAFF
>.|TRBJ2-1|.|TRBV7-6
TGTGCCAGCAGCCCTCAGGGTGCTATTACCTACAATGAGCAGTTCTTC
CASSPQGAITYNEQFF
>.|TRBJ1-2|.|TRBV7-9
TGTGCCAGCAGCTTAGGCAGTGCTAACTATGGCTACACCTTC
CASSLGSANYGYTF
>TRBD1|TRBJ2-1|.|TRBV11-1
TGTGCCAGCACCACGGACAGGTTGGATGAGCAGTTCTTC
CASTTDRLDEQFF
>.|TRBJ2-7|.|TRBV11-3
TGTGCCAGCAGCTTAGGGGGTTCCTACGAGCAGTACTTC
CASSLGGSYEQYF
>.|TRBJ1-2|.|TRBV7-2
TGTGCCAGCAGCCCCCCGTCAGGGCTTATTGGCTACACCTTC
CASSPPSGLIGYTF
>.|TRBJ2-1|.|TRBV5-1
TGCGCCAGCAGCTTGGTCTCACCGGGGTTCTTC
CASSLVSPGFF
>TRBD1|TRBJ1-2|.|TRBV19
TGTGCCAGCAGAAGAACAGGGGCGGAGTACTATGGCTACACCTTC
CASRRTGAEYYGYTF
>TRBD2|TRBJ2-7|few|TRBV30
TGTGCCTGGAGTGTACAAGCGGGATCCTACGAGCAGTACTTC
CAWSVQAGSYEQYF
>.|TRBJ2-7|once|TRBV28
TGTGCCAGCAACCATCACACCGGAGGGGCCTACGAGCAGTACTTC
CASNHHTGGAYEQYF
>.|TRBJ2-5|.|TRBV6-5
TGTGCCAGCAGTTACATGGGGCGTGGGGAGACCCAGTACTTC
CASSYMGRGETQYF
>.|TRBJ1-1|.|TRBV6-4
TGTGCCAGCAGGACAGATGAGAACACTGAAGCTTTCTTT
CASRTDENTEAFF
>TRBD2|TRBJ2-1|.|TRBV18
TGTGCCAGCTCCCCCGGACTAGCGGAGGGGAATGAGCAGTTCTTC
CASSPGLAEGNEQFF
>TRBD1|TRBJ2-3|.|TRBV5-4
TGTGCCAGCAGCTACCGGGACAGGGGTTCAGATACGCAGTATTTT
CASSYRDRGSDTQYF
>TRBD1|TRBJ2-7|.|TRBV5-1
TGCGCCAGCAGCCCCGGCGGACAGGTTCGCGAGCAGTACTTC
CASSPGGQVREQYF
>.|TRBJ2-7|few|TRBV18
TGTGCCAGCTCCCAAGCTGGGGCTACGGGACACGAGCAGTACTTC
CASSQAGATGHEQYF
>.|TRBJ1-1|.|TRBV7-2
TGTGCCAGCAGTCCGAGCATGGCGAACACTGAAGCTTTCTTT
CASSPSMANTEAFF
>TRBD1|TRBJ1-5|few|TRBV6-1
TGTGCCAGCAGTACCGGGACAGGGAATCAGCCCCAGCATTTT
CASSTGTGNQPQHF
>.|TRBJ2-7|.|TRBV19
TGTGCCAGTAGTATACGACAGGAAGCCTACGAGCAGTACTTC
CASSIRQEAYEQYF
>TRBD1|TRBJ2-2|.|TRBV11-3
TGTGCCAGCAGCCAATGGACAGGGAAGAACACCGGGGAGCTGTTTTTT
CASSQWTGKNTGELFF
>TRBD2|TRBJ2-7|once|TRBV19
TGTGCCAGTAGCCGGACTAGCGGGGCTGACTACGAGCAGTACTTC
CASSRTSGADYEQYF
>.|TRBJ1-2|.|TRBV27
TGTGCCAGCAGTTTATCGGCTGCCTATGGCTACACCTTC
CASSLSAAYGYTF